One and the same sample provided the 31 T cell receptor beta chains below, sequenced in a study of liver allograft versus peripheral blood T cells. In the study overall: Comparative analysis was performed on T cell receptor repertoires from transplanted livers and from recipients' peripheral blood.

TCRdb ran MiXCR on the reads and lists one entry per CDR3 protein. The sample has about 13,000 distinct CDR3 sequences; around a sixth are singletons. The receptors originated from a human patient who had a liver transplant. T cells may partly derive from the graft donor.

This clonotype was observed at least ten times. The gene calls are TRBV20-1 and TRBJ1-2; D perhaps matches TRBD1 (5 bases). The V gene's germline CDR1 is DFQATT and CDR2 SNEGSKA (reference sequence). V lost 0 bases, J lost 4 bases, and 15 bases lay in between. This CDR3 has 15 amino acids. CDR3 amino acids: CSARDRRGEFYGYTF. In DNA form, the CDR3 reads TGCAGTGCTAGAGACCGGAGAGGGGAATTCTATGGCTACACCTTC.

This clonotype was picked up a small number of times. The chain joins TRBV20-1 to TRBJ1-2; D is perhaps TRBD1 (5 bases). Germline V gives CDR1 DFQATT, CDR2 SNEGSKA (reference sequence). This CDR3 has 14 residues. The V end was cut by 0 bases, the J end by 4 bases, with 12 bases between. CDR3 coding DNA: TGCAGTGCTAGAGATCGAGGGACCGGCTATGGCTACACCTTC. Residues: CSARDRGTGYGYTF.

The chain couples TRBV11-1 to TRBJ2-3, with TRBD2 matching over 11 bases. Germline values: CDR1 SGHAT, CDR2 FQDESV (reference sequence). The CDR3 runs to 19 residues. With 1 base clipped from V and 2 bases from J, the junction kept 11 bases outside the gene matches. The CDR3 region has the DNA TGTGCCAGCAGCTTAGGTTGGCCTAGCGGGGGGAAACTCACAGATACGCAGTATTTT. This codes for CASSLGWPSGGKLTDTQYF.

This clonotype has at least ten counts. This chain uses TRBV15 with TRBJ2-5; D remains ambiguous. Trimming shortened V by 0 bases and J by 4 bases, and 12 bases separated the two germline ends. This CDR3 has 15 amino acids. Germline V gene lookup returns CDR1 LNHNV and CDR2 YYDKDF (reference sequence). The CDR3 reads CATSRDYGSTETQYF. In nucleotides, the CDR3 is TGTGCCACCAGCAGAGATTACGGGTCGACAGAGACCCAGTACTTC.

The chain uses TRBV20-1 and TRBJ1-3, with TRBD1 as a possible D gene (6 bases). There are 14 residues in the CDR3. CDR1 DFQATT and CDR2 SNEGSKA come from the germline V gene (reference sequence). The CDR3 bases are TGCAGCGCAGGGAAAGGGGGATCTGGAAACACCATATATTTT. Residues: CSAGKGGSGNTIYF.

This clonotype was seen only a few times. The V and J genes are TRBV6-1 and TRBJ2-7; D remains unclear. The CDR3 runs 12 residues. The germline V gene has CDR1 MNHNS and CDR2 SASEGT. The CDR3 nucleotides are TGTGCTACGTACCAAGAATTGATCGAGCAGTACTTC. Protein product: CATYQELIEQYF.

This clonotype was counted between two and nine times. This chain links TRBV28 with TRBJ1-2; TRBD1 matches 10 bases. CDR1 and CDR2 (germline): MDHEN, SYDVKM. Germline trimming cut 8 bases from V and 4 bases from J; bases unmatched to any gene: 7. The CDR3 is made up of 14 amino acids. The CDR3 region is CASWDRGITYGYTF. The CDR3 nucleotides are TGTGCCAGCTGGGACAGGGGTATTACCTATGGCTACACCTTC.

This clonotype was counted ten times or more. The chain recombines TRBV15 with TRBJ1-1; possibly TRBD1 for D (6 bases). This CDR3 is 14 amino acids long. Germline V gene data show CDR1 as LNHNV and CDR2 as YYDKDF (reference sequence). Between the trimmed V and J ends, which lost 1 base and 4 bases, there was a span of 10 bases. In DNA form, the CDR3 reads TGTGCCACCAGCAGAGTTAGAGGGGGCACTGAAGCTTTCTTT. It encodes CATSRVRGGTEAFF.

Concerning this clonotype: Since a much larger clone is just one base distant, this may be a read error. CDR3 residues: CAGSLGQTSSGNTIYF. For the CDR3, the DNA is TGTGCCGGCAGCTTGGGGCAGACAAGCTCTGGAAACACCATATATTTT. The rearrangement joins TRBV5-4 to TRBJ1-3; D possibly corresponds to TRBD1 (5 bases). There are 16 residues in the CDR3. Germline V gene sequence: CDR1 SGHNT, CDR2 YYREEE (reference sequence).

About this clonotype itself: This sequence may be a read error, since a much larger clone differs from it by one base. V gene TRBV7-2 combines with J gene TRBJ1-5, with D tentatively TRBD1 (5 bases). CDR3 size: 16 residues. Germline CDR1 SGHTA, CDR2 FQGNSA. As DNA, the CDR3 is TGTGCCAGCAGTTCATGGGGGGGGAATAGCAATCAGCACCAGCATTTT. Translation gives CASSSWGGNSNQHQHF.

The chain carries TRBV7-2 and TRBJ2-7, with TRBD1 matching 9 bases. Trimming removed 5 bases from V and 4 bases from J; junction bases left unmatched: 9. The V gene's germline CDR1 is SGHTA and CDR2 FQGNSA. The CDR3 consists of 15 residues. CDR3 nucleotide sequence: TGTGCCAGCAGCCCCCGGACAGGGGACCTGTACGAGCAGTACTTC. It is translated as CASSPRTGDLYEQYF.

This clonotype was observed at least ten times. The chain joins TRBV19 to TRBJ1-5; TRBD1 aligns across 7 bases. The junction had 10 bases not matched to a gene; V was cut back by 9 bases and J by 2 bases. CDR1 is LNHDA, CDR2 SQIVND, per germline (reference sequence). The CDR3 consists of 15 residues. CDR3 DNA: TGTGCCAGCCGGGAACAGGGGACCCGCAATCAGCCCCAGCATTTT. Translation: CASREQGTRNQPQHF. Variable domain in full (rest from reference TRBV19 and TRBJ1-5): DGGITQSPKYLFRKEGQNVTLSCEQNLNHDAMYWYRQDPGQGLRLIYYSQIVNDFQKGDIAEGYSVSREKKESFPLTVTSAQKNPTAFYLCASREQGTRNQPQHFGDGTRLSIL.

Only a few counts were recorded for this clonotype. V usage is TRBV19 and J usage is TRBJ1-1, with D perhaps matching TRBD1 (6 bases). Germline loops: CDR1 LNHDA, CDR2 SQIVND (reference sequence). The V end lost 5 bases, the J end lost 4 bases, and 8 bases lay between the germline ends. This CDR3 contains 12 residues. CDR3 nucleotides: TGTGCCAGTAGTCTCAGGGGCACTGAAGCTTTCTTT. Translating it yields CASSLRGTEAFF.

This clonotype is medium-sized within its sample. In DNA, the CDR3 is TGTGCCAGCAGCAGTCTTGCTGGACTAGCGGTATACAATGAGCAGTTCTTC. This gives the protein CASSSLAGLAVYNEQFF. The chain employs TRBV7-9 and TRBJ2-1, with 10 bases fitting TRBD2. The CDR3 is 17 amino acids. Germline V gene data show CDR1 as SEHNR and CDR2 as FQNEAQ (reference sequence). The trim removed 5 bases at V and 4 bases at J, leaving 11 bases unmatched.

At least ten counts were recorded for this clonotype. The gene calls are TRBV6-5 and TRBJ1-3; tentatively, D is TRBD1 (5 bases). V was clipped by 0 bases and J by 4 bases, with 10 bases between them. The CDR3 loop spans 15 amino acids. Germline assignment: CDR1 MNHEY and CDR2 SVGAGI. The CDR3 region is CASSYSGVSGNTIYF. Here the CDR3 DNA reads TGTGCCAGCAGTTACTCGGGGGTATCAGGAAACACCATATATTTT.

This clonotype was detected only a few times. The chain carries TRBV10-1 and TRBJ1-2, with TRBD1 identical over 11 bases. Germline-derived CDR1 and CDR2 are WNHNN and SYGVQD (reference sequence). V was clipped by 7 bases and J by 7 bases; unmatched bases: 5. CDR3 length: 13 residues. The CDR3 DNA reads TGCGCCAGCACCTCCGGGACAGGGGGTGGCTACACCTTC. This sequence encodes CASTSGTGGGYTF.

As concerns this clonotype: A read error may explain this, as a much larger clone is one base away. The chain is built from TRBV28 and TRBJ1-3, with D uncertain. The CDR3 has 15 amino acids. Germline loops: CDR1 MDHEN, CDR2 SYDVKM. In DNA form, the CDR3 reads TGTGCCAACAGTTCGCCCGTTTCGATTGGAAACACCATATATTTT. Protein product: CANSSPVSIGNTIYF. The full variable domain, its missing parts supplied by reference TRBV28 and TRBJ1-3, is DVKVTQSSRYLVKRTGEKVFLECVQDMDHENMFWYRQDPGLGLRLIYFSYDVKMKEKGDIPEGYSVSREKKERFSLILESASTNQTSMYLCANSSPVSIGNTIYFGEGSWLTVV.

This clonotype was seen many times. The chain recombines TRBV20-1 with TRBJ1-2; the match to TRBD1 covers 8 bases. V was clipped by 0 bases and J by 7 bases; unmatched bases: 13. This CDR3 region has 16 residues. Germline V CDR1 and CDR2: DFQATT, SNEGSKA (reference sequence). CDR3: CSARDSTRTGPTGYTF. DNA of the CDR3: TGCAGTGCTAGAGATTCCACCCGGACAGGGCCAACTGGCTACACCTTC.

This clonotype was observed many times. The chain carries TRBV7-2 and TRBJ2-4, with 7 bases aligning to TRBD2. Trimming removed 2 bases from V and 6 bases from J; junction bases left unmatched: 7. This CDR3 region has 15 residues. Per germline, CDR1 SGHTA and CDR2 FQGNSA. The CDR3 region is CASSLWGGGGNIQYF. The CDR3 region has the DNA TGTGCCAGCAGCTTATGGGGGGGTGGAGGAAACATTCAGTACTTC.

Ten or more counts support this clonotype. In DNA form, the CDR3 reads TGCAGCGTTGGGAGGAACAGGGACGTGGACGAGCAGTACTTC. Its protein product is CSVGRNRDVDEQYF. This chain connects TRBV29-1 to TRBJ2-7, with a possible D match to TRBD1 (6 bases). The germline gives CDR1 SQVTM, CDR2 ANQGSEA. This CDR3 comprises 14 residues. The V end was cut by 4 bases, the J end by 5 bases, with 18 bases between.

With regard to this clonotype: This may be a read error, as it is one base from a much larger clone. This sequence joins TRBV12-3 or TRBV12-4 and TRBJ1-2; a weak D match, TRBD1 (5 bases). This CDR3 contains 13 residues. V was clipped by 2 bases and J by 10 bases, with 14 bases between them. Written as DNA, the CDR3 is TGTGCCAGCAGTTTATCCCAGGGATCTGACTACACCTTC. It specifies CASSLSQGSDYTF.

Comments on this clonotype: This may come from a read error, since a much larger clone is one base off. The V and J genes are TRBV5-4 and TRBJ1-2; 7 bases match TRBD1. This CDR3 is built from 15 residues. CDR1 is SGHNT, CDR2 YYREEE, per germline (reference sequence). In DNA form, the CDR3 reads TGTGTCAGCAGCTTGACCCAACAGGGGAACTATGGCTACACCTTC. It translates to CVSSLTQQGNYGYTF.

The DNA for the CDR3 is TGTGCCAGCAGTTTAGACAGGGGGCGAAGTAATCAGCCCCAGCATTTT. Translating gives CASSLDRGRSNQPQHF. This chain connects TRBV28 to TRBJ1-5; TRBD1 matches at 10 bases. The CDR3 length is 16 residues. Germline V gene lookup returns CDR1 MDHEN and CDR2 SYDVKM. Trimming cost V 2 bases and J 4 bases; bases outside gene matches: 5. The variable domain in full, completed from reference TRBV28 and TRBJ1-5, reads DVKVTQSSRYLVKRTGEKVFLECVQDMDHENMFWYRQDPGLGLRLIYFSYDVKMKEKGDIPEGYSVSREKKERFSLILESASTNQTSMYLCASSLDRGRSNQPQHFGDGTRLSIL.

The table lists this clonotype with a count of one. The rearrangement joins TRBV5-6 to TRBJ2-7, with 9 bases fitting TRBD2. With 3 bases clipped from V and 3 bases from J, the junction kept 10 bases outside the gene matches. The CDR3 covers 16 residues. Germline CDR1 reads SGHDT; CDR2 reads YYEEEE. The CDR3 DNA reads TGTGCCAGCAGCTCTAGGGGGGCAGCGGGAGGCTACGAGCAGTACTTC. Encoded protein: CASSSRGAAGGYEQYF.

Ten or more counts support this clonotype. The chain carries TRBV6-5 and TRBJ2-3; weak D call: TRBD2 (5 bases). Trimming removed 10 bases from V and 1 base from J, with 12 bases in between. CDR3 length equals 13 residues. Germline CDR1 and CDR2: MNHEY and SVGAGI. The CDR3 nucleotides are TGTGCCACCCAAATCGGGGGCACAGATACGCAGTATTTT. Protein product: CATQIGGTDTQYF.

This clonotype has just one count. The rearrangement joins TRBV18 to TRBJ2-3; D might be TRBD1 (5 bases). Trimming removed 6 bases at V and 4 bases at J, with 17 bases between. The CDR3 has 15 residues. Germline V lookup: CDR1 KGHSH, CDR2 LQKENI. The chain's CDR3 is CASSQQVRGPDTQYF. CDR3 nucleotide sequence: TGTGCCAGCTCCCAACAGGTTAGAGGCCCAGATACGCAGTATTTT.

The CDR3 spells CASSSDGYSYEQYF. The CDR3 region has the DNA TGTGCCAGCAGTTCTGACGGGTACTCCTACGAGCAGTACTTC. The chain has TRBV11-3 and TRBJ2-7; D is ambiguous. V shed 6 bases and J shed 0 bases, with 12 bases lying between them. From germline, CDR1 is SGHNT and CDR2 YENEEA. This CDR3 contains 14 residues.

In its sample, this clonotype was seen many times. The chain carries TRBV7-9 and TRBJ1-2; D ambiguous. The CDR3 runs to 15 residues. Germline-derived CDR1 and CDR2 are SEHNR and FQNEAQ (reference sequence). The V end was cut by 5 bases, the J end by 3 bases, with 16 bases between. The chain's CDR3 is CASSTRTLGDYGYTF. The CDR3 nucleotides are TGTGCCAGCAGCACCCGTACCTTGGGCGACTATGGCTACACCTTC.

The CDR3 here is CASSLEGYWGKNIQYF. The CDR3 DNA reads as TGTGCCAGCAGCTTAGAAGGATATTGGGGCAAAAACATTCAGTACTTC. V is TRBV7-2 and J is TRBJ2-4, with no clear D. CDR1 SGHTA and CDR2 FQGNSA come from the germline V gene. The CDR3 length is 16 residues. With 1 base removed from V and 3 bases from J, the gap between germline ends came to 13 bases.

This clonotype qualifies as medium-sized. The CDR3 loop is CATSDTSRGSNQPQHF. The CDR3, as DNA: TGTGCCACCAGTGACACTTCGCGTGGAAGCAATCAGCCCCAGCATTTT. This chain connects TRBV24-1 to TRBJ1-5; D not certain. The germline V gene has CDR1 KGHDR and CDR2 SFDVKD. This CDR3 region has 16 residues. Trimming shortened V by 4 bases and J by 1 base, and 13 bases separated the two germline ends.

This clonotype was counted a few times. The chain joins TRBV11-1 to TRBJ2-5, with a possible D match to TRBD1 (6 bases). The V end was cut by 2 bases, the J end by 3 bases, with 7 bases between. CDR3 length: 13 residues. Germline-derived CDR1 and CDR2 are SGHAT and FQDESV (reference sequence). The chain's CDR3 is CASSLHREETQYF. The CDR3, as DNA: TGTGCCAGCAGCTTACACAGGGAAGAGACCCAGTACTTC. The full variable domain, with the rest looked up from reference TRBV11-1 and TRBJ2-5, is EAEVAQSPRYKITEKSQAVAFWCDPISGHATLYWYRQILGQGPELLVQFQDESVVDDSQLPKDRFSAERLKGVDSTLKIQPAELGDSAMYLCASSLHREETQYFGPGTRLLVL.